These 19 T cell receptor beta chains were sequenced from one sample in a study of CD8+CD57+ T cells in acquired aplastic anemia (dated by TCRdb to 2016 to 2018). TCRdb lists the instrument as Illumina HiSeq 2000. Genomic DNA served as template for TCR beta VDJ combination and CDR3 sequence profiling. TCRdb passed the public sequencing reads through fastp at Q25 and MiXCR, retaining productive beta sequences. Rows are unified per CDR3 protein, each entry keeping the most common DNA and genes. The sample includes approximately 170,000 distinct CDR3 sequences, with about three fifths observed a single time. The ten largest clones add up to 45% to 50% of the sample. The sample consisted of sorted CD4+, CD8+, or CD8+CD57+ T cells (not recorded which) from PBMCs. The receptors were gathered from a human donor in good health.

The sample holds many counts of this clonotype. The J gene is TRBJ2-7, the V gene TRBV15; 7 bases map to TRBD1. V trimming: 5 bases; J trimming: 2 bases; junction bases outside the gene matches: 6. The CDR3 extends over 14 amino acids. Germline loops: CDR1 LNHNV, CDR2 YYDKDF (reference sequence). DNA of the CDR3: TGTGCCACCAGCGAGGGGGACAGAACCTACGAGCAGTACTTC. It specifies CATSEGDRTYEQYF. The whole variable domain, remainder taken from reference TRBV15 and TRBJ2-7, is DAMVIQNPRYQVTQFGKPVTLSCSQTLNHNVMYWYQQKSSQAPKLLFHYYDKDFNNEADTPDNFQSRRPNTSFCFLDIRSPGLGDTAMYLCATSEGDRTYEQYFGPGTRLTVT.

This clonotype has only a few counts. The chain combines TRBV6-4 with TRBJ1-2; 7 nucleotides match TRBD1. This CDR3 comprises 17 residues. Germline V CDR1 and CDR2: MRHNA, SNTAGT. Trimming took 2 bases from V and 4 from J; bases not matched to a gene: 13. The CDR3 protein is CASSDGSTGTAIYGYTF. CDR3 sequence (DNA): TGTGCCAGCAGTGACGGGAGCACCGGGACAGCGATCTATGGCTACACCTTC.

The chain couples TRBV7-9 to TRBJ2-7, with TRBD1 matching 8 bases. In germline, CDR1 is SEHNR, CDR2 FQNEAQ (reference sequence). This CDR3 has 14 residues. After removal of 8 bases from V and 1 base from J, the junction contained 7 bases not matched to a gene. CDR3 region: CASLPGTGSYEQYF. CDR3 nucleotide sequence: TGTGCCAGCCTCCCCGGGACAGGATCCTACGAGCAGTACTTC.

The genes are TRBV6-1 and TRBJ2-2; D may correspond to TRBD1 or TRBD2 (5 bases each). The CDR3 is 14 amino acids. V was clipped by 10 bases and J by 5 bases, with 17 bases between them. Germline V gives CDR1 MNHNS, CDR2 SASEGT. CDR3 coding DNA: TGTGCCACCCACCGGCAAGGGGAGACCGGGGAGCTGTTTTTT. Protein sequence: CATHRQGETGELFF.

The J gene is TRBJ2-7, the V gene TRBV7-2; 11 bases are shared with TRBD2. The CDR3 spans 16 residues. Germline V CDR1 and CDR2: SGHTA, FQGNSA. Unmatched junction bases numbered 6, after V lost 0 bases and J lost 5 bases. The CDR3 DNA reads TGTGCCAGCAGCTTAGCCGCAGGGACTAGCGGTGACGAGCAGTACTTC. Protein sequence: CASSLAAGTSGDEQYF.

This chain connects TRBV7-9 to TRBJ2-3, with D tentatively TRBD2 (10 bases). This CDR3 spans 18 amino acids. CDR1 and CDR2 (germline): SEHNR, FQNEAQ (reference sequence). With 3 bases removed from V and 1 base from J, the gap between germline ends came to 20 bases. The CDR3 region is CASSLTGGGLARTDTQYF. The CDR3 bases are TGTGCCAGCAGCTTGACAGGGGGGGGACTAGCGCGCACAGATACGCAGTATTTT. Full variable domain (missing parts from reference TRBV7-9 and TRBJ2-3): DTGVSQNPRHKITKRGQNVTFRCDPISEHNRLYWYRQTLGQGPEFLTYFQNEAQLEKSRLLSDRFSAERPKGSFSTLEIQRTEQGDSAMYLCASSLTGGGLARTDTQYFGPGTRLTVL.

V gene TRBV11-3 combines with J gene TRBJ2-5; TRBD2 is a possible D gene (6 bases). The CDR3 extends over 15 amino acids. The germline V gene encodes CDR1 SGHNT and CDR2 YENEEA. With 8 bases removed from V and 1 base from J, the gap between germline ends came to 17 bases. The CDR3 region is CASGAPGGIQETQYF. Here the CDR3 DNA reads TGTGCCAGCGGAGCCCCAGGCGGGATCCAAGAGACCCAGTACTTC. The whole variable domain, filled in from reference TRBV11-3 and TRBJ2-5, reads EAGVVQSPRYKIIEKKQPVAFWCNPISGHNTLYWYLQNLGQGPELLIRYENEEAVDDSQLPKDRFSAERLKGVDSTLKIQPAELGDSAVYLCASGAPGGIQETQYFGPGTRLLVL.

The chain recombines TRBV20-1 with TRBJ2-7, with D maybe TRBD1 (5 bases). CDR1 and CDR2 (germline): DFQATT, SNEGSKA (reference sequence). CDR3 length equals 14 residues. V was cut by 3 bases and J by 5 bases, with 17 bases left in between. The CDR3 bases are TGCAGTGCTAGTAGCCAGTCCCAGGGCCACGAGCAGTACTTC. Its translation: CSASSQSQGHEQYF.

The gene calls are TRBV10-3 and TRBJ2-7; 9 nucleotides align to TRBD1. V was pared by 2 bases and J by 2 bases, with 4 bases of the junction left unmatched. Germline CDR1 is ENHRY and CDR2 is SYGVKD. The CDR3 is made up of 15 amino acids. The CDR3: CAISEPGTGTYEQYF. In DNA, the CDR3 is TGTGCCATCAGTGAGCCAGGGACAGGGACCTACGAGCAGTACTTC.

The chain joins TRBV5-1 to TRBJ2-7, with D possibly being TRBD2 (5 bases). V shed 2 bases and J shed 7 bases, with 19 bases lying between them. The CDR3 extends over 15 amino acids. Germline V gene lookup returns CDR1 SGHRS and CDR2 YFSETQ. In nucleotides, the CDR3 is TGCGCCAGCAGCTTCGGACGACCCGAGAGGGAGGAGCAGTACTTC. Protein sequence: CASSFGRPEREEQYF.

On this clonotype itself: This clone may be a read error of a much larger clone one base away. This chain uses TRBV29-1 with TRBJ1-2; maybe TRBD1 (6 bases). The V gene lost 4 bases and the J gene lost 1 base, with 13 bases spanning the gap. This CDR3 has 14 amino acids. The V gene's germline CDR1 is SQVTM and CDR2 ANQGSEA. This CDR3 reads CSVGAGEGNYGYTF. DNA of the CDR3: TGCAGCGTTGGTGCAGGGGAAGGTAACTATGGCTACACCTTC.

The rearrangement joins TRBV12-3 or TRBV12-4 to TRBJ2-1; 12 positions match TRBD1. Unmatched junction bases numbered 9, after V lost 5 bases and J lost 7 bases. This CDR3 has 16 residues. Written as DNA, the CDR3 is TGTGCCAGCAGTCCCAGGGACAGGGGGCGTGGGAATGAGCAGTTCTTC. It codes for CASSPRDRGRGNEQFF.

This clonotype was seen at least ten times. The rearrangement joins TRBV6-5 to TRBJ1-2; 10 bases line up with TRBD1. Trimming removed 6 bases from V and 3 bases from J; junction bases left unmatched: 4. The length of the CDR3 is 14 residues. Germline CDR1 MNHEY, CDR2 SVGAGI. CDR3 protein: CASSRTGGYYGYTF. CDR3 in DNA: TGTGCCAGCAGCCGGACAGGGGGTTACTATGGCTACACCTTC.

In its sample, this clonotype was seen many times. The chain uses TRBV19 and TRBJ2-2; D unresolved. Germline CDR1 LNHDA, CDR2 SQIVND (reference sequence). The V end was cut by 3 bases, the J end by 2 bases, with 7 bases between. The CDR3 totals 14 residues. CDR3 DNA: TGTGCCAGTAGTATTCGGCTCAACACCGGGGAGCTGTTTTTT. Translated: CASSIRLNTGELFF. Complete variable domain (other parts from reference TRBV19 and TRBJ2-2): DGGITQSPKYLFRKEGQNVTLSCEQNLNHDAMYWYRQDPGQGLRLIYYSQIVNDFQKGDIAEGYSVSREKKESFPLTVTSAQKNPTAFYLCASSIRLNTGELFFGEGSRLTVL.

The CDR3 region is CASSIEGQGYQPQHF. DNA of the CDR3: TGTGCCAGTAGTATAGAGGGACAGGGGTATCAGCCCCAGCATTTT. V gene TRBV19 combines with J gene TRBJ1-5, with 10 bases aligning to TRBD1. This CDR3 spans 15 amino acids. J gave up 5 bases and V 0 bases, and 1 base lay outside the gene matches. Germline assignment: CDR1 LNHDA and CDR2 SQIVND (reference sequence).

The rearrangement links TRBV7-8 to TRBJ1-2, with D uncertain. CDR3 size: 16 residues. The V and J ends lost 0 bases and 2 bases respectively, with 13 bases between them. Germline lookup yields CDR1 SGHVS and CDR2 FQNEAQ. Here the CDR3 DNA reads TGTGCCAGCAGCTTAGCGAGAATGGTGCCAAACTATGGCTACACCTTC. Protein sequence: CASSLARMVPNYGYTF.

V is TRBV12-5 and J is TRBJ2-2; no definite D call. CDR1 is LGHNT and CDR2 is FRNRAP in the germline V gene. V was pared by 6 bases and J by 8 bases, with 7 bases between. The CDR3 runs to 11 residues. CDR3 in amino acids: CASGTGGELFF. Here the CDR3 DNA reads TGTGCTAGTGGCACTGGAGGGGAGCTGTTTTTT.

This chain connects TRBV7-6 to TRBJ2-7, with TRBD2 matching 10 bases. Germline CDR1 is SGHVS and CDR2 is FNYEAQ. CDR3 length: 16 residues. Losses at the gene ends were 1 base for V and 2 bases for J; bases not matched to a gene: 5. CDR3 sequence (DNA): TGTGCCAGCAGCTTAGGATCCCTAGCGGGGGCCTACGAGCAGTACTTC. Translating it yields CASSLGSLAGAYEQYF.

This chain uses TRBV19 with TRBJ2-7; TRBD1 matches at 7 bases. The V gene's germline CDR1 is LNHDA and CDR2 SQIVND (reference sequence). This CDR3 is built from 14 residues. V trimming: 4 bases; J trimming: 7 bases; junction bases outside the gene matches: 10. The CDR3 sequence is CASSTPDRDREQYF. The CDR3 DNA reads TGTGCCAGTAGTACCCCAGACAGGGATCGGGAGCAGTACTTC.